This T cell receptor beta chain was profiled in a study of beta chain features in type 1 diabetes. General observations from the study: Equally in patients and controls, shorter templates might have been favored by PCR.

Trimming took 0 bases from V and 8 from J, leaving 23 bases between them. The germline V gene has CDR1 SGDLS and CDR2 YYNGEE. The CDR3 is made up of 17 amino acids. Every participating donor gave one draw, a heparinised blood sample averaging around 120 mL. TCRB transcripts that were expressed got sequenced, as all of the isolated RNA had been reverse transcribed. Measured with immunoSEQ multiplex PCR; TCRdb has only the in-frame clones, and not every one. Of around 240,000 clones listed, 68% are singletons. With respect to this clone: The antigen is not known.

The chain joins TRBV9 to TRBJ1-1; possible D gene TRBD1, 5 bases. This sequence was found in a man aged 30 to 45 in good health. The sequencing input was naive CD4+ T cells from blood. The CDR3 spells CASSVGDLGPRFSEAFF. CDR3 in DNA: TGTGCCAGCAGCGTAGGGGACCTAGGACCTCGGTTCTCGGAAGCTTTCTTT.